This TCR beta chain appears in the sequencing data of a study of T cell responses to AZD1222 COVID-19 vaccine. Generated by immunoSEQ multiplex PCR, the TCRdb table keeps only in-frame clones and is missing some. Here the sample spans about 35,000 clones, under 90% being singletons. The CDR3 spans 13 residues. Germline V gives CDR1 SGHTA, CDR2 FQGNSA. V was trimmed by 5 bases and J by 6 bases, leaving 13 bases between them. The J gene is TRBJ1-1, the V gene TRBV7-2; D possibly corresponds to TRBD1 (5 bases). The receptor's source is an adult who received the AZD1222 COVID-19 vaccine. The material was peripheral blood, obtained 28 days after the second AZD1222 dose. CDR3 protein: CASSPDTGAEAFF. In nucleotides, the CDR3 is TGTGCCAGCAGCCCCGACACGGGGGCTGAAGCTTTCTTT.